This passage covers 29 T cell receptor beta chains from one sample sequenced in a study of OX40 agonist ivuxolimab in advanced cancers. The protocol was immunoSEQ multiplex PCR, while the TCRdb copy is restricted to in-frame clones and leaves out a portion. The sample has around 67,000 clones; approximately 80% are singletons. The specimen was CD4+ or CD8+ T cells sorted from blood, collected in a trial of the OX40 agonist ivuxolimab. The receptor source for this set is an adult with an advanced solid tumor such as melanoma, head and neck, liver or kidney cancer.

V and J are TRBV27 and TRBJ2-1; D is ambiguous. CDR1 is MNHEY, CDR2 SMNVEV, per germline (reference sequence). The length of the CDR3 is 16 residues. The V and J ends lost 2 bases and 6 bases respectively, with 17 bases between them. The CDR3 DNA sequence: TGTGCCAGCAGTTTAAATTGGACCCCCCAAGGCAATGAGCAGTTCTTC. This gives the protein CASSLNWTPQGNEQFF.

The V and J genes are TRBV4-2 and TRBJ1-2; 11 nucleotides line up with TRBD1. CDR1 and CDR2 from the germline V gene are LGHNA and YNFKEQ. J gave up 2 bases and V 7 bases, and 3 bases lay outside the gene matches. This CDR3 comprises 14 residues. The CDR3 bases are TGTGCCAGCACAAGGGACAGGGGGAACTATGGCTACACCTTC. Its protein product is CASTRDRGNYGYTF.

The CDR3 reads CASSLAGTGNGEQYF. CDR3 DNA: TGTGCCAGCAGCTTGGCCGGGACAGGTAATGGCGAGCAGTACTTC. This rearrangement joins TRBV7-9 to TRBJ2-7, with 8 positions matching TRBD1. The CDR3 is made up of 15 amino acids. The V and J ends lost 3 bases and 6 bases, in that order; junction bases with no gene match: 10. Germline CDR1 SEHNR, CDR2 FQNEAQ (reference sequence).

Details on this clone: Other nucleotide sequences from this sample produce the same CDR3. V usage is TRBV29-1 and J usage is TRBJ2-6; no reliable D call. The CDR3 extends over 14 amino acids. The V end lost 5 bases, the J end lost 0 bases, and 8 bases lay between the germline ends. Germline CDR1 SQVTM, CDR2 ANQGSEA. CDR3 DNA: TGCAGCGTTCTTGACACCTCTGGGGCCAACGTCCTGACTTTC. This gives the protein CSVLDTSGANVLTF.

The J gene is TRBJ1-1, the V gene TRBV6-6, with 8 bases that match TRBD1. V shed 7 bases, J shed 3 bases, and the junction held 10 bases outside the gene matches. The length of the CDR3 is 15 residues. Germline lookup yields CDR1 MNHNY and CDR2 SVGAGI (reference sequence). CDR3 residues: CASILGTGGYTEAFF. The CDR3, as DNA: TGTGCCAGCATCTTGGGAACAGGGGGGTACACTGAAGCTTTCTTT.

This clone was detected only a few times. This sequence joins TRBV5-1 and TRBJ1-1; 7 nucleotides align to TRBD1. The germline V gene has CDR1 SGHRS and CDR2 YFSETQ. The CDR3 is 17 amino acids. V shed 4 bases and J 3 bases; nucleotides not matched to a gene: 15. The CDR3 spells CASSRTGVARRDTEAFF. In nucleotides, the CDR3 is TGCGCCAGCAGCAGAACAGGGGTCGCCCGCCGGGACACTGAAGCTTTCTTT.

This clone was found a few times. DNA for the CDR3: TGTGCCAGTAGACGGGGCAATCAGCCCCAGCATTTT. This sequence encodes CASRRGNQPQHF. V usage is TRBV19 and J usage is TRBJ1-5; no clear D gene. V was pared by 6 bases and J by 2 bases, with 5 bases between. Germline-derived CDR1 and CDR2 are LNHDA and SQIVND (reference sequence). This CDR3 comprises 12 residues.

The CDR3 protein is CASSLEGQGGSPLHF. In DNA, the CDR3 is TGTGCCAGCAGCTTAGAGGGACAGGGTGGATCACCCCTCCACTTT. The rearrangement joins TRBV7-9 to TRBJ1-6, with 9 bases lining up with TRBD1. Germline CDR1 SEHNR, CDR2 FQNEAQ (reference sequence). J lost 10 bases, V lost 1 base, and 5 bases had no gene match. CDR3 size: 15 residues.

V usage is TRBV27 and J usage is TRBJ1-1; 7 bases map to TRBD1. V gave up 0 bases and J gave up 4 bases; unmatched junction bases: 5. Germline assignment: CDR1 MNHEY and CDR2 SMNVEV (reference sequence). The CDR3 length is 15 residues. CDR3: CASSLSGGWGTEAFF. In DNA form, the CDR3 reads TGTGCCAGCAGTTTATCAGGGGGCTGGGGCACTGAAGCTTTCTTT.

V gene TRBV18 combines with J gene TRBJ1-4, with D uncertain. The CDR3 extends over 15 amino acids. Germline V CDR1 and CDR2: KGHSH, LQKENI. Trimming took 1 base from V and 12 from J, leaving 18 bases between them. DNA for the CDR3: TGTGCCAGCTCACCACGGGCGAATGACAAGGGAGAACTGTTTTTT. Protein sequence: CASSPRANDKGELFF.

J is TRBJ1-2 and V is TRBV28; D is perhaps TRBD1 (5 bases). Germline V gene lookup returns CDR1 MDHEN and CDR2 SYDVKM. CDR3 size: 14 residues. V lost 7 bases, J lost 5 bases, and 17 bases lay in between. CDR3 DNA sequence: TGTGCCAGCACCCAACGGGTGGAGGGGTATGGCTACACCTTC. Its translation is CASTQRVEGYGYTF.

V gene TRBV7-7 combines with J gene TRBJ2-2; D not certain. Germline CDR1 reads SSHAT; CDR2 reads FNYEAQ (reference sequence). The ends were cut back, 11 bases at V and 2 bases at J, with 9 bases in the middle. The CDR3 spans 12 residues. CDR3 loop: CALRSNTGELFF. CDR3 sequence (DNA): TGTGCCCTGCGGAGTAACACCGGGGAGCTGTTTTTT.

This chain links TRBV10-3 with TRBJ2-1; the D call may be TRBD1 or TRBD2 (5 bases each). The CDR3 has 18 amino acids. Deletions cut 3 bases from V and 8 bases from J, with 26 bases between. Germline CDR1 reads ENHRY; CDR2 reads SYGVKD. The CDR3 DNA is TGTGCCATCAGTGAAATAAAAATCGTAGGGACCTTTGTGGATGAGCAGTTCTTC. Translation: CAISEIKIVGTFVDEQFF.

The chain uses TRBV19 and TRBJ1-5; 10 nucleotides align to TRBD1. Unmatched junction bases numbered 4, after V lost 0 bases and J lost 5 bases. The CDR3 has 16 amino acids. Germline CDR1 LNHDA, CDR2 SQIVND (reference sequence). CDR3 DNA sequence: TGTGCCAGTAGTATAGATCGCGGGACAGGGGATCAGCCCCAGCATTTT. It yields the protein CASSIDRGTGDQPQHF.

This chain links TRBV10-1 with TRBJ2-3; 11 bases align to TRBD2. The V segment lost 2 bases and the J segment 7 bases; nucleotides outside the gene matches: 8. This CDR3 is built from 16 residues. In germline, CDR1 is WNHNN, CDR2 SYGVQD (reference sequence). CDR3 region: CASSEGTSGAGNTQYF. For the CDR3, the DNA is TGCGCCAGCAGTGAGGGGACTAGCGGAGCCGGAAATACGCAGTATTTT.

J is TRBJ2-7 and V is TRBV10-3; D is undetermined. Looked up from germline, CDR1 is ENHRY and CDR2 is SYGVKD. The germline V and J ends were trimmed by 1 base and 4 bases, with 17 bases remaining between them. The CDR3 totals 16 residues. CDR3 DNA: TGTGCCATCAGTGAGTTTATCGGGTCCGACCTATACGAGCAGTACTTC. Encoded protein: CAISEFIGSDLYEQYF.

The chain joins TRBV5-5 to TRBJ1-2; D possibly corresponds to TRBD1 (5 bases). V was clipped by 5 bases and J by 0 bases, with 17 bases between them. CDR1 SGHKS and CDR2 YYEKEE come from the germline V gene (reference sequence). The CDR3 covers 16 residues. The CDR3 protein is CASSPPDGTSNYGYTF. CDR3 coding DNA: TGTGCCAGCAGTCCTCCCGACGGGACTTCTAACTATGGCTACACCTTC.

This clone was counted at least ten times. This chain links TRBV25-1 with TRBJ2-1; 7 bases are shared with TRBD2. Germline CDR1 is MGHDK and CDR2 is SYGVNS. Trimming at V came to 6 bases and at J to 7 bases, leaving 6 bases not matched to a gene. This CDR3 is built from 13 residues. CDR3 loop: CASRDGGRNEQFF. The CDR3 coding sequence is TGTGCCAGCAGAGACGGGGGGAGGAATGAGCAGTTCTTC.

This clone was detected only once. The V call is TRBV7-9, the J call TRBJ2-1; TRBD1 is a possible D gene (8 bases). Germline CDR1 reads SEHNR; CDR2 reads FQNEAQ (reference sequence). Trimming took 3 bases from V and 2 from J, leaving 17 bases between them. The CDR3 has 17 amino acids. CDR3 sequence (DNA): TGTGCCAGCAGCTTTAGTTACAGGGGGGGAACCTACAATGAGCAGTTCTTC. It specifies CASSFSYRGGTYNEQFF.

The V and J genes are TRBV7-2 and TRBJ2-7; 13 bases are a match to TRBD2. Trimming removed 5 bases from V and 6 bases from J; junction bases left unmatched: 4. This CDR3 comprises 14 residues. Germline values: CDR1 SGHTA, CDR2 FQGNSA. The CDR3 region is CASSPGLAGAEQYF. CDR3 in DNA: TGTGCCAGCAGCCCCGGACTAGCGGGAGCCGAGCAGTACTTC.

The chain has TRBV7-3 and TRBJ2-5, with D tentatively TRBD1 (5 bases). With 4 bases removed from V and 1 base from J, the gap between germline ends came to 7 bases. CDR3 length: 13 residues. Germline V gene lookup returns CDR1 SGHTA and CDR2 FQGTGA. This CDR3 is CASSSGIQETQYF. DNA for the CDR3: TGTGCCAGCAGCTCAGGGATCCAAGAGACCCAGTACTTC.

The rearrangement uses TRBV7-7 and TRBJ2-7, with TRBD1 matching 8 bases. V lost 5 bases to trimming and J lost 4 bases; unmatched junction nucleotides: 7. This CDR3 is 14 amino acids long. Looked up from germline, CDR1 is SSHAT and CDR2 is FNYEAQ (reference sequence). CDR3 nucleotides: TGTGCCAGCAGCGCCGGACAGGGTGGTTACGAGCAGTACTTC. It encodes CASSAGQGGYEQYF. The whole variable domain, remainder taken from reference TRBV7-7 and TRBJ2-7, is GAGVSQSPRYKVTKRGQDVTLRCDPISSHATLYWYQQALGQGPEFLTYFNYEAQPDKSGLPSDRFSAERPEGSISTLTIQRTEQRDSAMYRCASSAGQGGYEQYFGPGTRLTVT.

The chain employs TRBV4-2 and TRBJ1-1; D might be TRBD1 (6 bases). Germline CDR1 reads LGHNA; CDR2 reads YNFKEQ. This CDR3 is 11 amino acids long. V dropped 2 bases and J dropped 11 bases, with 9 bases sitting between them. The CDR3 DNA is TGTGCCAGCAGCCAAAGTACAGGGGCTTTCTTT. As protein: CASSQSTGAFF.

The genes are TRBV6-7 and TRBJ2-7; TRBD2 agrees at 8 bases. TRBV6-7 is treated as an ORF (open reading frame) with a function not yet certain. CDR3 length equals 17 residues. V lost 6 bases and J lost 3; bases outside the gene matches: 16. CDR3 residues: CASSCCPSTSGSYEQYF. The CDR3 coding sequence is TGTGCCAGCAGCTGCTGCCCTTCCACGAGCGGGAGCTACGAGCAGTACTTC.

This clone was observed a single time. V usage is TRBV9 and J usage is TRBJ2-7, with a tentative D call TRBD2 (6 bases). V was pared by 4 bases and J by 0 bases, with 11 bases between. The CDR3 runs 14 residues. The germline V gene has CDR1 SGDLS and CDR2 YYNGEE. CDR3 coding DNA: TGTGCCAGCAGCCCGGCGGGGAGCTCCTACGAGCAGTACTTC. Protein: CASSPAGSSYEQYF. Full variable domain (outside the CDR3, taken from reference TRBV9 and TRBJ2-7): DSGVTQTPKHLITATGQRVTLRCSPRSGDLSVYWYQQSLDQGLQFLIQYYNGEERAKGNILERFSAQQFPDLHSELNLSSLELGDSALYFCASSPAGSSYEQYFGPGTRLTVT.

The chain couples TRBV5-1 to TRBJ2-3; TRBD1 or TRBD2 may be the D gene (5 bases each). Trimming pared 1 base from V and 0 bases from J, leaving 6 bases between. CDR1 and CDR2 from the germline V gene are SGHRS and YFSETQ. There are 14 residues in the CDR3. CDR3 nucleotide sequence: TGCGCCAGCAGCTTGTGGGGGAGCACAGATACGCAGTATTTT. Translating gives CASSLWGSTDTQYF.

This chain's CDR3 is CASSLGGKDTQYF. DNA for the CDR3: TGTGCCAGCAGCCTGGGTGGAAAGGATACGCAGTATTTT. The gene calls are TRBV7-9 and TRBJ2-3, with unresolved D. Trimming took off 5 bases at V and 6 bases at J, with 12 bases between the two ends. CDR1 and CDR2 from the germline V gene are SEHNR and FQNEAQ (reference sequence). The CDR3 contains 13 residues.

This clone was picked up a small number of times. The rearrangement joins TRBV5-5 to TRBJ2-7; D remains ambiguous. V shed 1 base and J shed 3 bases, with 11 bases lying between them. Germline assignment: CDR1 SGHKS and CDR2 YYEKEE (reference sequence). The CDR3 has 14 amino acids. This CDR3 is CASSLYETDYEQYF. CDR3 nucleotide sequence: TGTGCCAGCAGCTTGTACGAGACCGACTACGAGCAGTACTTC.

The chain links TRBV7-2 to TRBJ2-3, with D uncertain. Germline V gene data show CDR1 as SGHTA and CDR2 as FQGNSA. Trimming removed 8 bases from V and 9 bases from J, with 21 bases in between. The CDR3 totals 14 residues. The CDR3 nucleotides read TGTGCCAGCTCCCAACTCCGAGACCCTTCAACGCAGTATTTT. This codes for CASSQLRDPSTQYF.